This T cell receptor (beta chain) emerged from a study of tissue T cells after allogeneic stem cell transplantation. For the study at large: Smaller viable blood or marrow samples skipped sorting for direct DNA extraction. Study-wide results and limits: Tissue-detected TCR repertoire was only partly captured by blood and spleen T cells. Alloreactivity or antigen specificity of tissue TCRs was not determined; some clones might be host cells.

Points on this clone: Its antigen is undetermined.

Trimming left V 0 bases short and J 8 bases short, with 14 bases between. CDR3 length: 15 amino acids. CDR1 SGDLS and CDR2 YYNGEE come from the germline V gene. Libraries were prepared by immunoSEQ multiplex PCR; TCRdb keeps only in-frame clonotypes and omits some of them. Here the sample spans about 26,000 clones, roughly nine tenths being singletons. This TCR was sampled from a male donor aged 60 or older who later had graft-versus-host disease after an allogeneic stem cell transplant. The material was blood, obtained before transplantation. The chain uses TRBV9 and TRBJ2-2, with TRBD1 as a possible D gene (6 bases). CDR3 loop: CASSVGPPGTGELFF. The CDR3 nucleotides read TGTGCCAGCAGCGTAGGTCCCCCCGGGACAGGGGAGCTGTTTTTT.